The 21 T cell receptor beta chains given below trace back to one sample, sequenced in a study of T cell changes during pregnancy in multiple sclerosis (dated by TCRdb to about 2019). The library was built by means of the immunoSEQ multiplex PCR assay. TCRdb holds this immuneACCESS table with in-frame rearrangements only. Some clones are missing; in checked studies, unresolved V genes explain under half, and the rest has no known cause. The sample records 35,000 to 45,000 clones, around 92% of which are singletons. Jointly, the top ten make up roughly 1.8% of the sample. The source was CD4+ T cells from peripheral blood mononuclear cells, collected after pregnancy. The receptors derive from a female donor in good health, enrolled as a control in a pregnancy study.

The chain links TRBV10-3 to TRBJ2-3; weak D call: TRBD2 (6 bases). The V gene lost 2 bases and the J gene lost 5 bases, with 11 bases spanning the gap. The CDR3 has 14 amino acids. The germline gives CDR1 ENHRY, CDR2 SYGVKD. The CDR3 nucleotides read TGTGCCATCAGTGAGGGAGGGGCTGTAGATACGCAGTATTTT. This encodes CAISEGGAVDTQYF.

To note about this clone: The junction and the germline gene differ at one end; a read error may be behind it. The V gene is TRBV7-7, the J gene TRBJ2-5; D unclear. From germline, CDR1 is SSHAT and CDR2 FNYEAQ (reference sequence). This CDR3 region has 13 residues. The DNA of the CDR3 is TGTGCTAGCAGCTTAGGTCCGCAAGAGACCCAGTACTTC. Amino acid sequence: CASSLGPQETQYF.

This clone was seen only a few times. This chain links TRBV2 with TRBJ1-6, with 7 bases lining up with TRBD1. The V gene end was trimmed by 6 bases and the J gene end by 6 bases; junction bases not matched to a gene: 5. Germline loops: CDR1 SNHLY, CDR2 FYNNEI. The CDR3 is 14 residues long. CDR3 coding DNA: TGTGCCAGCAGGAAGGGACAGCTTAATTCACCCCTCCACTTT. Translation: CASRKGQLNSPLHF. Variable domain in full (rest from reference TRBV2 and TRBJ1-6): EPEVTQTPSHQVTQMGQEVILRCVPISNHLYFYWYRQILGQKVEFLVSFYNNEISEKSEIFDDQFSVERPDGSNFTLKIRSTKLEDSAMYFCASRKGQLNSPLHFGNGTRLTVT.

CDR3 coding DNA: TGTGCCAGCAGCCCCGGGACTTCCTTGAACACTGAAGCTTTCTTT. Translation: CASSPGTSLNTEAFF. This sequence joins TRBV5-4 and TRBJ1-1; possibly TRBD1 for D (5 bases). Germline CDR1 SGHNT, CDR2 YYREEE (reference sequence). The V gene lost 4 bases and the J gene lost 0 bases, with 13 bases spanning the gap. The CDR3 loop spans 15 amino acids.

V gene TRBV5-8 combines with J gene TRBJ2-1, with a tentative D call TRBD2 (6 bases). The V and J ends lost 1 base and 9 bases respectively, with 17 bases between them. The length of the CDR3 is 15 residues. The germline V gene has CDR1 SGHTS and CDR2 YDEGEE. This CDR3 is CASSLKGGLVGEQFF. The CDR3, as DNA: TGTGCCAGCAGCTTGAAAGGAGGGTTGGTCGGTGAGCAGTTCTTC.

The J gene is TRBJ2-2, the V gene TRBV10-3, with 10 bases matching TRBD1. After removal of 6 bases from V and 7 bases from J, the junction contained 2 bases not matched to a gene. Germline CDR1 reads ENHRY; CDR2 reads SYGVKD. This CDR3 is 13 amino acids long. The CDR3 DNA sequence: TGTGCCATCAGAGGGACAGGGGACGGGGAGCTGTTTTTT. Protein product: CAIRGTGDGELFF.

DNA for the CDR3: TGTGCCAGCAGCTTTACCGCGGGAGTCCAAGAGACCCAGTACTTC. Encoded protein: CASSFTAGVQETQYF. The chain links TRBV7-9 to TRBJ2-5; 7 bases match TRBD2. CDR1 and CDR2 (germline): SEHNR, FQNEAQ (reference sequence). This CDR3 contains 15 residues. Germline trimming cut 3 bases from V and 1 base from J; bases unmatched to any gene: 5. The full variable domain, rest sourced from reference TRBV7-9 and TRBJ2-5, is DTGVSQNPRHKITKRGQNVTFRCDPISEHNRLYWYRQTLGQGPEFLTYFQNEAQLEKSRLLSDRFSAERPKGSFSTLEIQRTEQGDSAMYLCASSFTAGVQETQYFGPGTRLLVL.

V usage is TRBV18 and J usage is TRBJ2-1, with 12 bases aligning to TRBD2. J lost 3 bases, V lost 8 bases, and 2 bases had no gene match. CDR1 and CDR2 (germline): KGHSH, LQKENI. This CDR3 has 14 amino acids. CDR3 protein: CASTTSGGYNEQFF. For the CDR3, the DNA is TGTGCCAGCACGACTAGCGGGGGCTACAATGAGCAGTTCTTC.

The table lists this clone with a count of one. The chain combines TRBV7-6 with TRBJ1-1; D is undetermined. V was pared by 0 bases and J by 5 bases, with 7 bases between. The length of the CDR3 is 13 residues. CDR1 is SGHVS, CDR2 FNYEAQ, per germline. CDR3 in DNA: TGTGCCAGCAGCTTAGCGGAGGGTACTGAAGCTTTCTTT. Protein: CASSLAEGTEAFF.

The chain couples TRBV7-9 to TRBJ2-7; tentative D call: TRBD1 (6 bases). CDR3 length: 17 residues. Germline V CDR1 and CDR2: SEHNR, FQNEAQ (reference sequence). V was cut by 3 bases and J by 6 bases, with 24 bases left in between. The CDR3 loop reads CASSFGPGDTGLGEQYF. The CDR3, as DNA: TGTGCCAGCAGCTTCGGTCCCGGGGACACAGGGCTAGGCGAGCAGTACTTC.

V and J are TRBV29-1 and TRBJ2-2, with TRBD1 identical over 8 bases. Trimming removed 7 bases from V and 5 bases from J; junction bases left unmatched: 6. Germline V gene lookup returns CDR1 SQVTM and CDR2 ANQGSEA. The CDR3 sequence is 13 residues long. The CDR3 loop reads CSAGQGRTGELFF. CDR3 bases: TGCAGCGCCGGACAGGGAAGAACCGGGGAGCTGTTTTTT.

The V gene is TRBV6-5, the J gene TRBJ1-1, with D possibly matching TRBD1 (6 bases). This CDR3 comprises 15 residues. The germline CDR1 and CDR2 sequences are MNHEY and SVGAGI. The ends were cut back, 6 bases at V and 1 base at J, with 15 bases in the middle. CDR3 region: CASSPTRQENTEAFF. The CDR3 nucleotides are TGTGCCAGCAGCCCCACCCGACAGGAGAACACTGAAGCTTTCTTT.

The V gene is TRBV10-3, the J gene TRBJ2-1; D possibly corresponds to TRBD2 (6 bases). Germline V CDR1 and CDR2: ENHRY, SYGVKD. The CDR3 contains 15 residues. V was shortened by 2 bases and J by 0 bases, with 8 bases between the two germline ends. The CDR3 protein is CAISERRDSYNEQFF. The CDR3 nucleotides are TGTGCCATCAGTGAGAGGAGGGACTCCTACAATGAGCAGTTCTTC.

The V and J genes are TRBV20-1 and TRBJ2-1; D is undetermined. The germline V and J ends were trimmed by 7 bases and 5 bases, with 9 bases remaining between them. Per the germline V gene, CDR1 is DFQATT and CDR2 is SNEGSKA (reference sequence). CDR3 length: 11 amino acids. The CDR3 region has the DNA TGCAGTGTGTACCGAGACAATGAGCAGTTCTTC. Its translation: CSVYRDNEQFF.

This clone was observed a single time. The chain recombines TRBV19 with TRBJ2-3, with D possibly TRBD2 on 5 matching bases. V lost 5 bases, J lost 5 bases, and 8 bases lay in between. The CDR3 extends over 12 amino acids. Germline V gene data show CDR1 as LNHDA and CDR2 as SQIVND (reference sequence). The CDR3 DNA reads as TGTGCCAGTAGTGAGGGCCAAGATACGCAGTATTTT. As protein: CASSEGQDTQYF.

The rearrangement joins TRBV28 to TRBJ1-1, with TRBD1 matching over 8 bases. This CDR3 is built from 13 residues. V lost 8 bases to trimming and J lost 6 bases; unmatched junction nucleotides: 8. Germline-derived CDR1 and CDR2 are MDHEN and SYDVKM. Here the CDR3 DNA reads TGTGCCAGCGTAAATCCAGGGGGCTCTGAAGCTTTCTTT. This translates into CASVNPGGSEAFF.

The chain has TRBV29-1 and TRBJ1-1; possible D gene TRBD1, 6 bases. Germline V gene lookup returns CDR1 SQVTM and CDR2 ANQGSEA. V lost 1 base to trimming and J lost 1 base, with 16 bases between them. CDR3 size: 16 residues. The CDR3 DNA follows: TGCAGCGTTGAAGGGTACTCCGGGACATCGAACACTGAAGCTTTCTTT. Its protein is CSVEGYSGTSNTEAFF.

The V gene is TRBV28, the J gene TRBJ1-2, with D maybe TRBD1 (6 bases). The CDR3 is 12 residues long. Per the germline V gene, CDR1 is MDHEN and CDR2 is SYDVKM. Trimming cost V 6 bases and J 7 bases, with 12 bases left between them. The CDR3 nucleotides are TGTGCCAGCAGCGAACAGGGTCTTGGCTACACCTTC. Protein: CASSEQGLGYTF.

This clone was seen a few times. The chain carries TRBV19 and TRBJ1-4; D call uncertain. Germline CDR1 LNHDA, CDR2 SQIVND (reference sequence). The CDR3 spans 11 residues. Trimming shortened V by 6 bases and J by 4 bases, and 3 bases separated the two germline ends. CDR3 DNA sequence: TGTGCCAGTAGCGGTAATGAAAAACTGTTTTTT. It encodes CASSGNEKLFF.

Concerning this clone itself: The junction departs from the called germline gene at one end, perhaps through a read error. The chain has TRBV5-1 and TRBJ2-5; a possible D gene is TRBD1 (6 bases). The CDR3 loop spans 16 amino acids. CDR1 and CDR2 from the germline V gene are SGHRS and YFSETQ. CDR3 nucleotides: TGCGCCAGCAGCTTGGACAACAGGGCACAGCAAGGGACCCAGTACTTC. It yields the protein CASSLDNRAQQGTQYF. The entire variable domain, with the rest obtained from reference TRBV5-1 and TRBJ2-5, is as follows: KAGVTQTPRYLIKTRGQQVTLSCSPISGHRSVSWYQQTPGQGLQFLFEYFSETQRNKGNFPGRFSGRQFSNSRSEMNVSTLELGDSALYLCASSLDNRAQQGTQYFGPGTRLLVL.

This chain connects TRBV28 to TRBJ2-7, with a weak D call TRBD2 (6 bases). The CDR3 spans 10 residues. Trimming left V 6 bases short and J 12 bases short, with 12 bases between. Germline V gives CDR1 MDHEN, CDR2 SYDVKM. The CDR3 DNA sequence: TGTGCCAGCAGGGGTGGAGGGCTGTACTTC. It translates to CASRGGGLYF. Filled out from reference TRBV28 and TRBJ2-7, the complete variable domain reads DVKVTQSSRYLVKRTGEKVFLECVQDMDHENMFWYRQDPGLGLRLIYFSYDVKMKEKGDIPEGYSVSREKKERFSLILESASTNQTSMYLCASRGGGLYFGPGTRLTVT.